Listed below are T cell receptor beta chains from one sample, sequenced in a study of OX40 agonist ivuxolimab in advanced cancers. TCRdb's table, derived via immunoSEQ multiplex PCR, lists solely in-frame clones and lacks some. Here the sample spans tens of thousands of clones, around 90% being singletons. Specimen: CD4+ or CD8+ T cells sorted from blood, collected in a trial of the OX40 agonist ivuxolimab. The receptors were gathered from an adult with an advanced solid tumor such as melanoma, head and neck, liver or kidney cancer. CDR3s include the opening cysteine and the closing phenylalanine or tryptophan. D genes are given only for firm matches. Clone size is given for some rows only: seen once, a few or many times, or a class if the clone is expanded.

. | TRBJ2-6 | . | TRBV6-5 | CASRYRESGANVLTF | TGTGCCAGCAGGTACAGGGAGTCTGGGGCCAACGTCCTGACTTTC
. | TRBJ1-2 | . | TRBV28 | CASSLEVFTGYTF | TGTGCCAGCAGTTTGGAGGTGTTTACCGGCTACACCTTC
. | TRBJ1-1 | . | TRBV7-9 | CASSPPGNTEAFF | TGTGCCAGCAGCCCACCAGGGAACACTGAAGCTTTCTTT
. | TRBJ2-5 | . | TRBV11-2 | CASSLVGGRETQYF | TGTGCCAGCAGCTTAGTTGGGGGCCGGGAGACCCAGTACTTC
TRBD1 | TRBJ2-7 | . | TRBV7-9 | CASSFGDRDSYEQYF | TGTGCCAGCAGCTTCGGGGACAGGGACTCCTACGAGCAGTACTTC
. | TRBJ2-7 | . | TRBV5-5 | CASRHTRLYF | TGTGCCAGTAGACACACTCGGTTGTACTTC
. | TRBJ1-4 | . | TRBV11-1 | CASSLLESEKLFF | TGTGCCAGCAGCTTGCTCGAAAGTGAAAAACTGTTTTTT
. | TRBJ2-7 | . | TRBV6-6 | CASSYPGIDEQYF | TGTGCCAGCAGTTACCCGGGGATCGACGAGCAGTACTTC
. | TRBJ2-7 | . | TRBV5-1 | CASSLVGGYEQYF | TGCGCCAGCAGCTTGGTTGGGGGGTACGAGCAGTACTTC
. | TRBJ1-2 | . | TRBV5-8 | CASRHPYAGSNYGYTF | TGTGCCAGCAGACACCCGTACGCGGGCTCCAACTATGGCTACACCTTC
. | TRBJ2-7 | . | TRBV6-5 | CASSYAEGIEQYF | TGTGCCAGCAGTTACGCCGAGGGAATTGAGCAGTACTTC
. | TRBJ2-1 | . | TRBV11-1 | CASSSGAWVNEQFF | TGTGCCAGCAGCTCAGGGGCGTGGGTCAATGAGCAGTTCTTC
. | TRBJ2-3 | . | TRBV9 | CASSVDPDTDTQYF | TGTGCCAGCAGCGTAGATCCAGACACAGATACGCAGTATTTT
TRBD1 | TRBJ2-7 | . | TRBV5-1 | CASSSGQGTYEQYF | TGCGCCAGCAGCTCCGGACAGGGAACCTACGAGCAGTACTTC
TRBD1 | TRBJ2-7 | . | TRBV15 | CATSRQTGGEQYF | TGTGCCACCAGCAGACAAACAGGGGGCGAGCAGTACTTC
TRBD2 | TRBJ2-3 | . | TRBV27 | CASSSLAGQGADTQYF | TGTGCCAGCAGTTCCCTAGCGGGTCAAGGGGCAGATACGCAGTATTTT
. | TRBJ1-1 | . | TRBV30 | CAWSAQGSEAFF | TGTGCCTGGAGTGCCCAGGGGAGCGAAGCTTTCTTT
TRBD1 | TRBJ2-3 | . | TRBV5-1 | CASSGGQGSPDTQYF | TGCGCCAGCAGCGGGGGACAGGGGAGCCCAGATACGCAGTATTTT
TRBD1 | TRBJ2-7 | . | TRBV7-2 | CASSFFGQDSYEQYF | TGTGCCAGCAGCTTTTTTGGACAGGACTCCTACGAGCAGTACTTC
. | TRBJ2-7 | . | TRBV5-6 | CASSPLPEALYEQYF | TGTGCCAGCAGCCCGCTCCCGGAGGCCCTCTACGAGCAGTACTTC
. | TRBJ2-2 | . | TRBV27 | CASFPFSEQGNTGELFF | TGTGCCAGCTTTCCCTTTAGCGAACAGGGGAACACCGGGGAGCTGTTTTTT
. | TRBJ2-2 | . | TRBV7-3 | CASSLFTGELFF | TGTGCCAGCAGCTTATTTACCGGGGAGCTGTTTTTT
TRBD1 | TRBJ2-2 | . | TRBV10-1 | CASSEIQGVLNTGELFF | TGCGCCAGCAGTGAGATACAGGGGGTACTGAACACCGGGGAGCTGTTTTTT
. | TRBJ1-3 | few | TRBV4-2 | CASSQDPRVMGNTIYF | TGTGCCAGCAGCCAAGATCCCAGGGTGATGGGAAACACCATATATTTT
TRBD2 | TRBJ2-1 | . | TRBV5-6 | CASSWGGDEQFF | TGCGCCAGCAGCTGGGGGGGTGATGAGCAGTTCTTC
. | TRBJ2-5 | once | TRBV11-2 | CASSLVLHEKETQYF | TGTGCCAGCAGCTTAGTCTTACATGAGAAAGAGACCCAGTACTTC
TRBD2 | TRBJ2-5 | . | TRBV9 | CASSVGTGGRPQETQYF | TGTGCCAGCAGCGTAGGCACGGGAGGGCGCCCCCAAGAGACCCAGTACTTC
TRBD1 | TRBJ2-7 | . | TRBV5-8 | CASSIRPGQYSYEQYF | TGTGCCAGCAGCATCAGACCGGGACAGTACTCCTACGAGCAGTACTTC
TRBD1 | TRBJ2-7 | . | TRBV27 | CASSFSTGDRESYEQYF | TGTGCCAGCAGTTTTTCTACCGGGGACAGGGAATCCTACGAGCAGTACTTC
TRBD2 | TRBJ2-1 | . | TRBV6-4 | CASSDSPSGLNEQFF | TGTGCCAGCAGTGACTCGCCTAGCGGATTAAATGAGCAGTTCTTC
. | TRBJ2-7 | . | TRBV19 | CASSVEDTYEQYF | TGTGCCAGTAGTGTGGAGGATACCTACGAGCAGTACTTC
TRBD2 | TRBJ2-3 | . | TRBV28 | CASSLWGLAADTQYF | TGTGCCAGCAGTTTATGGGGACTAGCAGCAGATACGCAGTATTTT
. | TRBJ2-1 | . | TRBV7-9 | CASSSREGHPWDNEQFF | TGTGCCAGCAGCTCCCGTGAGGGCCACCCCTGGGACAATGAGCAGTTCTTC
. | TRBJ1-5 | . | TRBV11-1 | CASTYKGAGQPQHF | TGTGCCAGCACCTACAAGGGAGCGGGCCAGCCCCAGCATTTT
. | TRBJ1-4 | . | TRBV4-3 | CASSPEGGRREKLFF | TGCGCCAGCAGTCCGGAGGGGGGGAGACGTGAAAAACTGTTTTTT
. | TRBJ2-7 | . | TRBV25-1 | CASSEVFRAGGLIKQYF | TGTGCCAGCAGTGAGGTTTTTCGGGCCGGGGGTCTAATTAAGCAGTACTTC
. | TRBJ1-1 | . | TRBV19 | CASSPWAKGAPSTEAFF | TGTGCCAGTAGTCCGTGGGCGAAAGGGGCCCCGAGCACTGAAGCTTTCTTT
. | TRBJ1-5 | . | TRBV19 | CASNERRVKDSNQPQHF | TGTGCCAGTAACGAACGGAGAGTAAAAGATAGCAATCAGCCCCAGCATTTT